This TCR beta chain was documented in a study of blood T cells in healthy people across ages. Then a second PCR, running about 6 to 12 cycles, was carried out with a sample-barcoded 5' primer and a J-beta primer mix. TCRdb reanalysed the 5' RACE reads using MiXCR and keeps one entry per CDR3 protein. The sample records hundreds of thousands of distinct CDR3 sequences, more than 55% being singletons. V lost 2 bases, J lost 3 bases, and 5 bases lay in between. Germline-derived CDR1 and CDR2 are SGHVS and FQNEAQ. There are 13 residues in the CDR3. Extracted total RNA amounted to at least 5.5 micrograms for each sample.

Sequenced material: blood. The TCR was taken from a man in his forties in good health. The V gene is TRBV7-8, the J gene TRBJ1-5; D gene unclear. CDR3: CASSLQDNQPQHF. The CDR3 nucleotides are TGTGCCAGCAGCTTACAGGACAATCAGCCCCAGCATTTT.